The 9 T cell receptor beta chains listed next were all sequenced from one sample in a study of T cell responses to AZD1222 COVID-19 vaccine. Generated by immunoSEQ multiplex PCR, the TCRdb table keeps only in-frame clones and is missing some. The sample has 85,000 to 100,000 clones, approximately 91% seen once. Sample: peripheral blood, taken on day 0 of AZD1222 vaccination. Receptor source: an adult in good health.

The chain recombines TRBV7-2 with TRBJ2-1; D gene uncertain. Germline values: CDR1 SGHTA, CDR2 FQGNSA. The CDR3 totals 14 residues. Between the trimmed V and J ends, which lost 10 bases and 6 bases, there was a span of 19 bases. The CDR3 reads CATGMPPSGNEQFF. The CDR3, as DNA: TGTGCCACCGGTATGCCCCCTTCCGGCAATGAGCAGTTCTTC.

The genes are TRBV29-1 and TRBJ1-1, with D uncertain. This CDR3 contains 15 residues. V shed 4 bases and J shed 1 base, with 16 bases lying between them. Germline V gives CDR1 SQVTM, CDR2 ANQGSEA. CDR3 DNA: TGCAGCGTTGTCTCAGCCGTCTCTCAGAACACTGAAGCTTTCTTT. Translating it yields CSVVSAVSQNTEAFF.

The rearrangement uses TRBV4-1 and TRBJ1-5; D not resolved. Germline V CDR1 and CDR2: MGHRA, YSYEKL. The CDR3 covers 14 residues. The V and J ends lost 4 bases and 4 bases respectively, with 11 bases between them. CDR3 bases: TGCGCCAGCAGCCTGGTGGGGAGAAATCAGCCCCAGCATTTT. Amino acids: CASSLVGRNQPQHF.

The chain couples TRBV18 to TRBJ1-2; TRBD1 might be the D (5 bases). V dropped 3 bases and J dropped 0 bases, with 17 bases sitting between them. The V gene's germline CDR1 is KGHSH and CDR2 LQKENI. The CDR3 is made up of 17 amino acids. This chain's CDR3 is CASSPGEGREANYGYTF. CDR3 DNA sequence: TGTGCCAGCTCACCGGGGGAGGGAAGAGAAGCTAACTATGGCTACACCTTC.

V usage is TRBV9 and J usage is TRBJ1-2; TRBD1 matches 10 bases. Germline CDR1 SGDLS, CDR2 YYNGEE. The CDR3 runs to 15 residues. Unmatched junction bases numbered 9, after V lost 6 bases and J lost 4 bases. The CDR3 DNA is TGTGCCAGCACCGAGGGGGGACAGGGGCTCTATGGCTACACCTTC. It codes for CASTEGGQGLYGYTF.

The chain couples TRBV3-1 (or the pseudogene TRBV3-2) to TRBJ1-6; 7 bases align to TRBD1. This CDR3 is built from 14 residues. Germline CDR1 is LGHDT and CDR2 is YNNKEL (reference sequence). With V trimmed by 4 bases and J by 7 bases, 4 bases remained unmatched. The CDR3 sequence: CASSPGQYNSPLHF. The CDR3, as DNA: TGTGCCAGCAGCCCGGGACAGTACAATTCACCCCTCCACTTT.

The CDR3: CASSGGNSLFYEQYF. CDR3 in DNA: TGTGCCAGCTCTGGGGGGAACTCCCTCTTCTACGAGCAGTACTTC. The rearrangement uses TRBV5-6 and TRBJ2-7; tentatively, D is TRBD2 (6 bases). The CDR3 is made up of 15 amino acids. Germline V gene data show CDR1 as SGHDT and CDR2 as YYEEEE. Between the trimmed V and J ends, which lost 7 bases and 3 bases, there was a span of 20 bases. The complete variable domain, with remaining parts taken from reference TRBV5-6 and TRBJ2-7, reads DAGVTQSPTHLIKTRGQQVTLRCSPKSGHDTVSWYQQALGQGPQFIFQYYEEEERQRGNFPDRFSGHQFPNYSSELNVNALLLGDSALYLCASSGGNSLFYEQYFGPGTRLTVT.

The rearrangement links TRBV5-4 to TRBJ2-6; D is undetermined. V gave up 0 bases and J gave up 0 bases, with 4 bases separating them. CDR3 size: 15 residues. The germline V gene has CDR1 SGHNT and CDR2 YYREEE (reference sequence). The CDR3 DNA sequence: TGTGCCAGCAGCTTGGGTCTCTCTGGGGCCAACGTCCTGACTTTC. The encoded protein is CASSLGLSGANVLTF.

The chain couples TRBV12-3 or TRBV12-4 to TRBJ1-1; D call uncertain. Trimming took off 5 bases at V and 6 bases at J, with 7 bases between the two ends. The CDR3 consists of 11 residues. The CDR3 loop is CASSPLSEAFF. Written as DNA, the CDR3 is TGTGCCAGCAGTCCCCTCTCTGAAGCTTTCTTT.